This T cell receptor (beta chain) was obtained from a study of T cell repertoires in cytomegalovirus infection. Study-level background: Public TCR beta signatures provided an indication of both CMV infection and a matching HLA type.

Each CDR3 protein is one row after TCRdb ran MiXCR on the reads. The sample holds approximately 490,000 distinct CDR3 sequences, approximately 10% seen once. The V end lost 5 bases, the J end lost 2 bases, and 18 bases lay between the germline ends. The CDR3 extends over 16 amino acids. Many counts were recorded for this clonotype. Sample: PBMCs. The TCR was taken from a human donor in good health (CMV status not recorded). Some clones in this sample may be carry-over from other donors' samples. This sequence joins TRBV12-3 or TRBV12-4 and TRBJ1-2, with D perhaps TRBD1 (5 bases). In DNA form, the CDR3 reads TGTGCCAGCAGTCCCCGAAGGACGGGGGGGAACTATGGCTACACCTTC. Translated: CASSPRRTGGNYGYTF.